These 15 T cell receptor beta chains were all obtained from the same sample, sequenced in a study of somatic mutations in cytotoxic T cells in rheumatoid arthritis. Data came from immunoSEQ multiplex PCR; TCRdb stores just in-frame clones and leaves some out. The sample carries approximately 13,000 clones, roughly 73% recorded once. Specimen: CD8+ T cells sorted from blood. These receptors all come from an adult with rheumatoid arthritis.

This clone was picked up one time. J is TRBJ1-1 and V is TRBV13, with TRBD1 matching 7 bases. CDR3 length: 16 residues. Germline CDR1 and CDR2: PRHDT and FYEKMQ (reference sequence). The junction had 7 bases not matched to a gene; V was cut back by 2 bases and J by 1 base. CDR3 residues: CASSLWAGGPNTEAFF. CDR3 in DNA: TGTGCCAGCAGCTTATGGGCAGGGGGGCCGAACACTGAAGCTTTCTTT.

The chain has TRBV28 and TRBJ1-6; the D gene is possibly TRBD1 (6 bases). V was shortened by 6 bases and J by 0 bases, with 18 bases between the two germline ends. The CDR3 covers 18 residues. Germline CDR1 and CDR2: MDHEN and SYDVKM. CDR3 amino acids: CASSPGGTKSSYNSPLHF. The CDR3 nucleotides read TGTGCCAGCAGCCCTGGGGGGACAAAGAGCTCCTATAATTCACCCCTCCACTTT.

This clone has a handful of counts. It is unclear where the CDR3 begins or ends on the DNA, so no DNA is shown, and the CDR3 is as TCRdb lists it. The chain employs TRBV5-5 and TRBJ1-3. Germline V gene data show CDR1 as SGHKS and CDR2 as YYEKEE (reference sequence). The CDR3 is 16 residues long, counting both termini. CDR3 amino acids: CASSFLWDGDGNTIYF.

The J gene is TRBJ2-1, the V gene TRBV10-3; 9 nucleotides line up with TRBD2. Germline loops: CDR1 ENHRY, CDR2 SYGVKD. This CDR3 has 15 amino acids. The trim removed 3 bases at V and 5 bases at J, leaving 5 bases unmatched. DNA of the CDR3: TGTGCCATCAGTGACGACTTAGCGGGGGACAATGAGCAGTTCTTC. This sequence encodes CAISDDLAGDNEQFF.

The chain carries TRBV27 and TRBJ1-2; D gene ambiguous. V lost 3 bases and J lost 6, with 8 bases in between. This CDR3 is 12 amino acids long. The V gene's germline CDR1 is MNHEY and CDR2 SMNVEV (reference sequence). CDR3 sequence (DNA): TGTGCCAGCAGTTTGGTTGGGGATGGCTACACCTTC. Its translation: CASSLVGDGYTF.

The J gene is TRBJ1-1, the V gene TRBV9; D is perhaps TRBD1 (6 bases). CDR1 is SGDLS, CDR2 YYNGEE, per germline. The CDR3 is made up of 12 amino acids. V lost 4 bases and J lost 11, with 15 bases in between. Here the CDR3 reads CASSPRDNPAFF. Here the CDR3 DNA reads TGTGCCAGCAGCCCCAGGGACAACCCCGCTTTCTTT.

The CDR3 is CATSRDWGGHQPQHF. CDR3 sequence (DNA): TGTGCCACCAGCAGAGACTGGGGGGGCCATCAGCCCCAGCATTTT. This chain uses TRBV15 with TRBJ1-5; a weak D match, TRBD1 (6 bases). V was pared by 0 bases and J by 5 bases, with 11 bases between. The germline CDR1 and CDR2 sequences are LNHNV and YYDKDF (reference sequence). The CDR3 covers 15 residues.

The chain combines TRBV4-2 with TRBJ1-1; possible D gene TRBD1, 6 bases. CDR3 length: 15 residues. Looked up from germline, CDR1 is LGHNA and CDR2 is YNFKEQ. The V and J ends lost 3 bases and 1 base respectively, with 12 bases between them. The CDR3 is CASSQGQNSNTEAFF. CDR3 bases: TGTGCCAGCAGCCAGGGACAAAATTCGAACACTGAAGCTTTCTTT.

The chain links TRBV2 to TRBJ2-7; TRBD1 matches at 7 bases. This CDR3 has 12 residues. Trimming at V came to 8 bases and at J to 3 bases, leaving 4 bases not matched to a gene. Germline-derived CDR1 and CDR2 are SNHLY and FYNNEI. The CDR3 DNA reads as TGTGCCAGCCGGGACAGAATCTACGAGCAGTACGTC. Residues: CASRDRIYEQYV.

This clone came up once. V usage is TRBV5-1 and J usage is TRBJ2-1; TRBD1 is a possible D gene (5 bases). Germline V gene lookup returns CDR1 SGHRS and CDR2 YFSETQ. CDR3 length equals 12 residues. V was shortened by 4 bases and J by 7 bases, with 9 bases between the two germline ends. The CDR3 DNA reads as TGCGCCAGCAGCGAATACAGGAATGAGCAGTTCTTC. Amino acids: CASSEYRNEQFF.

The V gene is TRBV7-9, the J gene TRBJ1-2; 7 positions agree with TRBD1. Germline-derived CDR1 and CDR2 are SEHNR and FQNEAQ (reference sequence). The CDR3 sequence is 13 residues long. Trimming took 5 bases from V and 7 from J; bases not matched to a gene: 7. CDR3 residues: CASSRQGVLGYTF. As DNA, the CDR3 is TGTGCCAGCAGCCGTCAGGGGGTACTTGGCTACACCTTC.

V gene TRBV7-8 combines with J gene TRBJ2-7; D uncertain. Germline V lookup: CDR1 SGHVS, CDR2 FQNEAQ. V was clipped by 3 bases and J by 7 bases, with 16 bases between them. The CDR3 has 14 residues. The CDR3 here is CASSFDLVGEEQYF. CDR3 bases: TGTGCCAGCAGCTTTGACCTCGTTGGCGAGGAGCAGTACTTC.

This clone has just a few counts. This rearrangement joins TRBV27 to TRBJ1-6, with D possibly TRBD1 on 6 matching bases. Deletions cut 7 bases from V and 0 bases from J, with 13 bases between. This CDR3 has 16 amino acids. CDR1 is MNHEY, CDR2 SMNVEV, per germline (reference sequence). CDR3 loop: CASTAGASSYNSPLHF. Here the CDR3 DNA reads TGTGCCAGCACGGCAGGGGCTAGCTCCTATAATTCACCCCTCCACTTT.

This clone was found a few times. The chain is built from TRBV2 and TRBJ2-7; 7 bases map to TRBD1. The germline V gene has CDR1 SNHLY and CDR2 FYNNEI. The V segment lost 6 bases and the J segment 3 bases; nucleotides outside the gene matches: 5. This CDR3 region has 13 residues. CDR3 bases: TGTGCCAGCAGCGACAGGGATATCTACGAGCAGTACTTC. Translation gives CASSDRDIYEQYF.

This chain links TRBV6-1 with TRBJ2-3, with D possibly TRBD2 on 7 matching bases. The CDR3 has 16 amino acids. V lost 0 bases, J lost 5 bases, and 15 bases lay in between. Germline V gives CDR1 MNHNS, CDR2 SASEGT. The CDR3 DNA sequence: TGTGCCAGCAGTGAAGCGCGTGGGGGGGCGGGAGATACGCAGTATTTT. Amino acid sequence: CASSEARGGAGDTQYF.